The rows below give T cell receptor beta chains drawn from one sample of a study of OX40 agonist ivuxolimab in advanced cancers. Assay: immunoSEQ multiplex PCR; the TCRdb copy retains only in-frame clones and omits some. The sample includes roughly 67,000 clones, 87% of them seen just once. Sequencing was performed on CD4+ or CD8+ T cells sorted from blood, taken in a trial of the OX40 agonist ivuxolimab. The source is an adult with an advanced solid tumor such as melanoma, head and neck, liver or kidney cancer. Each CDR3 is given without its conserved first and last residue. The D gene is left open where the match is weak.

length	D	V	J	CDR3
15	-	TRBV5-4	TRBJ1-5	ASSRMGAQGRDQPQH
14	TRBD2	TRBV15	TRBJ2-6	ATSSGTSSGANVLT
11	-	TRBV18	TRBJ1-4	ASSIYSGEKLF
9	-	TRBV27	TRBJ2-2	ASSSTGELF
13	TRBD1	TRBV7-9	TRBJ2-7	ASSLLQGVMYEQY
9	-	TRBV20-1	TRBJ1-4	SAREGEKLF
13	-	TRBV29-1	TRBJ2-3	SGVRDPRGTDTQY
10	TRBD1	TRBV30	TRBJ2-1	AWSGQGHEQF
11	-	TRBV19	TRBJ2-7	ASSIGHPYEQY
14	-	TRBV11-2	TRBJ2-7	ASSLGSYGTLKEQY
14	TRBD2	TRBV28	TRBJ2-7	ASSLGAAGGSYEQY
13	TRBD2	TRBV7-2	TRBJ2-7	ASSQDYAGVGEQY
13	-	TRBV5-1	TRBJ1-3	ASSLPGGSGNTIY
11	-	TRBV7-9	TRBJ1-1	ASSLEGTTEAF
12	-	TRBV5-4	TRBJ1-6	ASSLGQGSSPLH
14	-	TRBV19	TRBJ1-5	ASSRVRGGGNQPQH
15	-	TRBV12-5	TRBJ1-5	ASGLVQGALDNQPQH
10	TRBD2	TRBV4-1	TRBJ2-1	ASSQTTSPQF
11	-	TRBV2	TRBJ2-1	ASSELGSHEQF
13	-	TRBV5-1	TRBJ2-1	ASSLVTSSYNEQF
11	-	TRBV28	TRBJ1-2	ASSLRQFYGYT
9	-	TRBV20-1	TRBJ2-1	SASPHNEQF
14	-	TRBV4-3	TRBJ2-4	ASSQDTDPAKNIQY
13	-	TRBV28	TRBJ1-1	ASTKQAPLNTEAF
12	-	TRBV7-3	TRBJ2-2	ASSLTGDTGELF
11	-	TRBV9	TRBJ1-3	ASSVDAGNTIY
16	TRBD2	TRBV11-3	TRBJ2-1	ASSLGTSGGASYNEQF
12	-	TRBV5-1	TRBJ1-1	ASSLGQSNTEAF
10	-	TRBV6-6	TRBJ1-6	ASTSQGVPLH
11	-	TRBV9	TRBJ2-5	ASSVRPLETQY
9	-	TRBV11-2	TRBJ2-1	ASSLCLEQF
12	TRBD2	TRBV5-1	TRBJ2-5	ASKGGDSQETQY
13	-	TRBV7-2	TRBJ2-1	ASSLFLLGGNEQF
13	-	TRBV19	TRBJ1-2	ASSKPSGANYGYT
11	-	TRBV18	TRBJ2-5	ASSTGREETQY
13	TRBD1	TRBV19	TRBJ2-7	ASSSTGTGSYEQY
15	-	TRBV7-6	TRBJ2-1	ASSSRAPARAKNEQF
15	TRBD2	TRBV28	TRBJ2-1	ASSSNLAGGPLNEQF
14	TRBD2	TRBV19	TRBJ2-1	ASTRSLAAGDNEQF
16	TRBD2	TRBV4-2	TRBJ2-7	ASSQDRFPAGGPHEQY
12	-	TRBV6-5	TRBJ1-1	ASSQGRMNTEAF
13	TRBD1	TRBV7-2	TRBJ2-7	ASSRGTASSYEQY
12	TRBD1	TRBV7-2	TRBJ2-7	ASSPWTGPYEQY
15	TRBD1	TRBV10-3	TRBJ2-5	AISESLGQGRQETQY
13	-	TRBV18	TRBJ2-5	ASSPPQGGRETQY
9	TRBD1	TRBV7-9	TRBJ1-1	ATGMNTEAF
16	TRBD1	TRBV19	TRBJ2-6	ASSVKGQGSSGANVLT
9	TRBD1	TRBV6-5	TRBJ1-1	ATRTGNEAF
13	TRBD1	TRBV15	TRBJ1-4	ATSTRTGFNEKLF
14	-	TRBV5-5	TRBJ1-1	ASRYGGREVGTEAF
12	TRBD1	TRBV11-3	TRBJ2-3	ASSRGQESDTQY